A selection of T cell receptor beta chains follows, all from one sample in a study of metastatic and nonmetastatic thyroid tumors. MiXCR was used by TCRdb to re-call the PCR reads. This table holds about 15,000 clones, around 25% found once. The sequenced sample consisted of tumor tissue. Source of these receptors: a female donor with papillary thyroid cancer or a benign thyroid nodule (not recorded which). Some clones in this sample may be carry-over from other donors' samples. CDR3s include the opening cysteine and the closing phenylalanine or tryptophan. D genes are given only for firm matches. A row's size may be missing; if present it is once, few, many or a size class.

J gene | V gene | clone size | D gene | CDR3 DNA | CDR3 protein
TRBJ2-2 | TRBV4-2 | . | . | TGTGCCAGCAGCCTGTCCGGGACCCTTTTGAACACCGGGGAGCTGTTTTTT | CASSLSGTLLNTGELFF
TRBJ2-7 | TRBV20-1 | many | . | TGCAGTGCTACGGGACTGAACGAGCAGTACTTC | CSATGLNEQYF
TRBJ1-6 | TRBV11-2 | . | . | TGTGCCAGCAGCTTAGACAGGAATTCACCCCTCCACTTT | CASSLDRNSPLHF
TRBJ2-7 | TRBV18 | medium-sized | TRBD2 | TGTGCCAGCTCACCCGTGCGGGTAGCGGGGCGTTCCGAGCAGTACTTC | CASSPVRVAGRSEQYF
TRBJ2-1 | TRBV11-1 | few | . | TGTGCCAGCAGCTTAGGGGCCGCGGGGCAGTTCTTC | CASSLGAAGQFF
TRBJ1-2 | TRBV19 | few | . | TGTGCCAGTAGTGCACCTATGGGAGACTCCTACACCTTC | CASSAPMGDSYTF
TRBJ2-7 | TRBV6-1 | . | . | TGTGCCAGCAGCTCCCTCGTGGGGGCGCGGTATGAGCAGTACTTC | CASSSLVGARYEQYF
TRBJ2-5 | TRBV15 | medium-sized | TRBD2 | TGTGCCACCAGCACCGGGACTAGCGGGAGGGTCACCCAGTACTTC | CATSTGTSGRVTQYF
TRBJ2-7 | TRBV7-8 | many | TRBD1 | TGTGCCAGCAGCTTAGAGCAGGGGGCCTCGTACGAGCAGTACTTC | CASSLEQGASYEQYF
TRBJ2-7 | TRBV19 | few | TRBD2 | TGTGCCAGCCTTACCGGTAGCGGGAGCTCCTACGAGCAGTACTTC | CASLTGSGSSYEQYF
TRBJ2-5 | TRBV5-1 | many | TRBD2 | TGCGCCAGCAGCTCCACTAGCGGGAGGGTGGAGACCCAGTACTTC | CASSSTSGRVETQYF
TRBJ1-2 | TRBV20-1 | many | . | TGCAGTGGACCGGGATATGGCTACACCTTC | CSGPGYGYTF
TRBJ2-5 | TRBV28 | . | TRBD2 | TGTGCCAGCAGTACCCTAGGGACTAGCATGAGAGAGACCCAGTACTTC | CASSTLGTSMRETQYF
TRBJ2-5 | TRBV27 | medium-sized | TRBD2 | TGTGCCAGCAGTGAATACCCTAGCGGGAGGATTCAAGAGACCCAGTACTTC | CASSEYPSGRIQETQYF
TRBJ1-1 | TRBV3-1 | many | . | TGTGCCAGCAGCCAAGCCCACACTGAAGCTTTCTTT | CASSQAHTEAFF
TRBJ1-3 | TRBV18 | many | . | TGTGCCAGCTCCCAATCAGGATACTCTGGAAACACCATATATTTT | CASSQSGYSGNTIYF
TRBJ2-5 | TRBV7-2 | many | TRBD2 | TGTGCCAGCAGCTTCTCTGGACTAGCGGCGAAGACCCAGTACTTC | CASSFSGLAAKTQYF
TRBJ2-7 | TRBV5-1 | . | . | TGCGCCAGCAGCCCGATACAGGGTGCAGGGATCGGGTACGAGCAGTACTTC | CASSPIQGAGIGYEQYF
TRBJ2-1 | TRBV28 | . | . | TGTGCCAGCTGGCTGTCTGGGGGCAATGAGCAGTTCTTC | CASWLSGGNEQFF
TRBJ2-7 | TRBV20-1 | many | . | TGCAGTGCGGGAACAGGTCTCTACGAGCAGTACTTC | CSAGTGLYEQYF
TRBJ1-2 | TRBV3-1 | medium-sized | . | TGTGCCAGCAGCCAAGTTACTAACTATGGCTACACCTTC | CASSQVTNYGYTF
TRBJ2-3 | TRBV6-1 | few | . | TGTGCCAGCGGACCGAGTGGTTCTAGCACAGATACGCAGTATTTT | CASGPSGSSTDTQYF
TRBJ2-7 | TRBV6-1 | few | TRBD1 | TGTGCCAGCAGCCTGATGGGACAGATAGGCTACGAGCAGTACTTC | CASSLMGQIGYEQYF
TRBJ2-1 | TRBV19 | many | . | TGTGCCAGTAGTATTGGCCTATATGAGCAGTTCTTC | CASSIGLYEQFF
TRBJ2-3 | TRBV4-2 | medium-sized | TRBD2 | TGTGCCAGCAGCCAAGATGGCCCTAGCGGGAGCACAGATACGCAGTATTTT | CASSQDGPSGSTDTQYF
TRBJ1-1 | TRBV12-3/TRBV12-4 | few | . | TGTGCCAGCAGTCTACAGCCTGACACTGAAGCTTTCTTT | CASSLQPDTEAFF
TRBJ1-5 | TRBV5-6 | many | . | TGTGCCAGCACCCCGACCCTGGGGGGCAATCAGCCCCAGCATTTT | CASTPTLGGNQPQHF
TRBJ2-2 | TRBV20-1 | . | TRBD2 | TGCAGTGCGCGGGGGTTGCTGCGAGGGAGAAATTACACCGGGGAGCTGTTTTTT | CSARGLLRGRNYTGELFF
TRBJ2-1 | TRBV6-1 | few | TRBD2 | TGTGCCAGCAGCTCCTATGGACTAGCGGATGGTTACAATGAGCAGTTCTTC | CASSSYGLADGYNEQFF
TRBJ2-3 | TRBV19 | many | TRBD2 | TGTGCCAGTAGTATTGTAGCGGGTAGATCAGATACGCAGTATTTT | CASSIVAGRSDTQYF
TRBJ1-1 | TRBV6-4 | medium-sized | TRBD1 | TGTGCCAGCAGCCCAGGGGGCACAAACGCTGAAGCTTTCTTT | CASSPGGTNAEAFF
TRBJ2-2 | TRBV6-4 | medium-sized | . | TGTGCCAGCAGTCCTCAGGGTGGCGGGGAGCTGTTTTTT | CASSPQGGGELFF
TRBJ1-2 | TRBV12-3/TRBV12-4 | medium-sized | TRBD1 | TGTGCCAGCAGTCGACAGGGAACGGATGGCTACACCTTC | CASSRQGTDGYTF
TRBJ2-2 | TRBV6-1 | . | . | TGTGCCAGCAGCGAGATAAACACCGGGGAGCTGTTTTTT | CASSEINTGELFF
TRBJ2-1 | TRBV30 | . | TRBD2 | TGTGCCTGGAGTTTCGGGACTAGCGGGAGGGTAGGGGAGCAGTTCTTC | CAWSFGTSGRVGEQFF
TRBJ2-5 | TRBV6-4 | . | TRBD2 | TGTGCCAGCAGTGCACTGTCGGGAGGTGGCCAAGAGACCCAGTACTTC | CASSALSGGGQETQYF
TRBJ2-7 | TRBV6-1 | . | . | TGTGCCAGCAGCAAGACTAGTCGCGGCGAGCAGTACTTC | CASSKTSRGEQYF
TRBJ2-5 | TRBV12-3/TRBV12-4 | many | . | TGTGCCAGCAGTTTGGGGAAGACCCAGTACTTC | CASSLGKTQYF
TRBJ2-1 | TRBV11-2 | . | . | TGTGCCAGCAGCACCCTGAAAGGGATCTATGAGCAGTTCTTC | CASSTLKGIYEQFF
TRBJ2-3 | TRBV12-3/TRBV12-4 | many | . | TGTGCCAGCAGTTTATTAGGGAGCGGGCCCACAGATACGCAGTATTTT | CASSLLGSGPTDTQYF
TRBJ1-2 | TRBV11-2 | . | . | TGTGCCAGCAGCTTAGATCAGGGACGAATCTCTTTTGGATATGGCTACACCTTC | CASSLDQGRISFGYGYTF